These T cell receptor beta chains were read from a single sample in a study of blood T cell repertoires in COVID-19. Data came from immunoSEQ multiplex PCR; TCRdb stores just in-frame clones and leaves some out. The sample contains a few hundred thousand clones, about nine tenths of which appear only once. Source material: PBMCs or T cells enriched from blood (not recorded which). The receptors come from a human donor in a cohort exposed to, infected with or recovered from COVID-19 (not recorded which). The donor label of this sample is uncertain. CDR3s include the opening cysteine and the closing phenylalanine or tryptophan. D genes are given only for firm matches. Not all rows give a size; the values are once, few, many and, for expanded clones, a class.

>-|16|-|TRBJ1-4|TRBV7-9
TGTGCCAGCAGCTCCGACGACAGAGGTCGTAATGAAAAACTGTTTTTT
CASSSDDRGRNEKLFF
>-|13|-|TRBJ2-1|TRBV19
TGTGCCAGTAGTATAGTGGCAGGGAAGGAGCAGTTCTTC
CASSIVAGKEQFF
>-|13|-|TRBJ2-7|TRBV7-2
TGTGCCAGCAGCTTTTCCGGGGATTCCGAGCAGTACTTC
CASSFSGDSEQYF
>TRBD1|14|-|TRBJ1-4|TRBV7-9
TGTGCCAGCAGCTTAGTACAGGGGGGTGAAAAACTGTTTTTT
CASSLVQGGEKLFF
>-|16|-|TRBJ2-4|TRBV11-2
TGTGCCAGCAGCTTAGTTAGGGGTTCGACCAAAAACATTCAGTACTTC
CASSLVRGSTKNIQYF
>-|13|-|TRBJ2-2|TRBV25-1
TGTGCCACCGCAGGGCTGTCCACCGGGGAGCTGTTTTTT
CATAGLSTGELFF
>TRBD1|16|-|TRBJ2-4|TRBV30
TGTGCCTGGAAGGGCGGGCAGGGGGTAGCCAAAAACATTCAGTACTTC
CAWKGGQGVAKNIQYF
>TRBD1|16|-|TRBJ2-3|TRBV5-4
TGTGCCAGCAGCTTCGCACGGACAGGTTTCACAGATACGCAGTATTTT
CASSFARTGFTDTQYF
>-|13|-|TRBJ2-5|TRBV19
TGTGCCAGTAGTCCCGGGATCCGGGAGACCCAGTACTTC
CASSPGIRETQYF
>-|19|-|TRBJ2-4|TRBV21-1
TGTGCCAGCAGCAACAGGGGACTAGCGGGGGGTTGTGTCAAAAACATTCAGTACTTC
CASSNRGLAGGCVKNIQYF
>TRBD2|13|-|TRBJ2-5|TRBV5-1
TGCGCCAGCAGCTTCAGGGAGGGAGAGACCCAGTACTTC
CASSFREGETQYF
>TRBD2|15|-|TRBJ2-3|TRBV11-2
TGTGCCAGCAGCTTAGGTAGCGGGGGCACAGATACGCAGTATTTT
CASSLGSGGTDTQYF
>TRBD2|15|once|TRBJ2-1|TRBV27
TGTGCCAGCAGTCCAAGGATTACTAGCGGCAATGAGCAGTTCTTC
CASSPRITSGNEQFF
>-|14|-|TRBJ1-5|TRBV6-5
TGTGCCAGCAGTTGGAACAGGGTGGCGAAAGCCCAGCATTTT
CASSWNRVAKAQHF
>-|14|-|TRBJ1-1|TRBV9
TGTGCCAGCAGCCCGGACACCCAGCCCACTGAAGCTTTCTTT
CASSPDTQPTEAFF
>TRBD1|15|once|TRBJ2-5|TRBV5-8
TGTGCCAGCAGCAAGGGACAGTCGTACCAAGAGACCCAGTACTTC
CASSKGQSYQETQYF
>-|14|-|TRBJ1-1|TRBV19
TGTGCCAGTACTACGGGCGGGGGGGTAACTGAAGCTTTCTTT
CASTTGGGVTEAFF
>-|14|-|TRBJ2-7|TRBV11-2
TGTGCCAGCGGGAACAGGTTAATCCCCTACGAGCAGTACTTC
CASGNRLIPYEQYF
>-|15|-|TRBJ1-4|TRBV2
TGTGCCAGCAGTGAGGGGCAAGCAACTAATGAAAAACTGTTTTTT
CASSEGQATNEKLFF
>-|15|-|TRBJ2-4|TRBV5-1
TGCGCCAGCAGCCCGGCGGCACGGTCCAAAAACATTCAGTACTTC
CASSPAARSKNIQYF
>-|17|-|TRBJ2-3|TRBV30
TGTGCCTGGAGTGGGGGGGGCGCAGGGATAACCACAGATACGCAGTATTTT
CAWSGGGAGITTDTQYF
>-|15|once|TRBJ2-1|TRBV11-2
TGTGCCAGCAGCTTAGGGGGGACACACTACAATGAGCAGTTCTTC
CASSLGGTHYNEQFF
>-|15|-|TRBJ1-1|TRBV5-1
TGCGCCAGCAGAAGCAGGGTAGACATGAACACTGAAGCTTTCTTT
CASRSRVDMNTEAFF
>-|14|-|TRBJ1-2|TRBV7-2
TGTGCCAGCAGCTTATCAGGGTCACACTATGGCTACACCTTC
CASSLSGSHYGYTF
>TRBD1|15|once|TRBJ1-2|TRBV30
TGTGCCTGGCAACCCGAGACAGGGCCCAGCTATGGCTACACCTTC
CAWQPETGPSYGYTF
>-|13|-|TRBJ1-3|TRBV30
TGTGCCTGGAGTGTTCGCTCTGGAAACACCATATATTTT
CAWSVRSGNTIYF
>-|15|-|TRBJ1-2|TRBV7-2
TGTGCCAGCAGCTACCCGGGAGCTAGGGGTGATGGCTACACCTTC
CASSYPGARGDGYTF
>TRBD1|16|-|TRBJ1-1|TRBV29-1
TGCAGCGTTGAGGAGGGACAGGGGCGGTGGGAATCTGAAGCTTTCTTT
CSVEEGQGRWESEAFF
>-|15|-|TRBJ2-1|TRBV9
TGTGCCAGCAGCGTAGTGGGCGGGGTCTACAATGAGCAGTTCTTC
CASSVVGGVYNEQFF
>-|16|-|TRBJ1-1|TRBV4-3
TGCGCCAGCAGCCAATCCTCCGGGAGGGCGGACACTGAAGCTTTCTTT
CASSQSSGRADTEAFF
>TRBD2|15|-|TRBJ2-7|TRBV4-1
TGCGCCAGCAGCCTATGGGACGGGGGGGCCTACGAGCAGTACTTC
CASSLWDGGAYEQYF
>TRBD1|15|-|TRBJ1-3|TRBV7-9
TGTGCCAGCAGGCACAGGGGAGGATCTGGAAACACCATATATTTT
CASRHRGGSGNTIYF
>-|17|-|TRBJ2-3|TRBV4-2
TGTGCCAGCAGCCAAGGGGGACGGGGGGCTAGCACAGATACGCAGTATTTT
CASSQGGRGASTDTQYF
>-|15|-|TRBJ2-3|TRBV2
TGTGCCAGCACCCGAGGCACTTCCCCCGGATTGGAGCAGTATTTT
CASTRGTSPGLEQYF
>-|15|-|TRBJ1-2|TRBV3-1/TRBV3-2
TGTGCCAGCAGCCAAAGACCCGGAGCGACAGGTGGCTACACCTTC
CASSQRPGATGGYTF
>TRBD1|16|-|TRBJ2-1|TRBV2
TGTGCCAGCCTTGCTTACCGGGACAGGGAGGTCTATGAGCAGTTCTTC
CASLAYRDREVYEQFF
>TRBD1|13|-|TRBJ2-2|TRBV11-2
TGTGCCAGCACCGGGACAGGGTCCGGGGAGCTGTTTTTT
CASTGTGSGELFF
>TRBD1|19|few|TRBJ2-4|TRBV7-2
TGTGCCAGCAGCTTTGGGGACAGGGTAATATATTGGGCCAAAAACATTCAGTACTTC
CASSFGDRVIYWAKNIQYF
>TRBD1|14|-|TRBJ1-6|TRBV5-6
TGTGCCAGCAGGAGGGGACAGGCTAATTCACCCCTCCACTTT
CASRRGQANSPLHF
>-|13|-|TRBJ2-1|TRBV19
TGTGCCAGTAGTATTGGGGGCTTAAATGAGCAGTTCTTC
CASSIGGLNEQFF
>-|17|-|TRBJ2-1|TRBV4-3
TGCGCCAGCAGCCGAAAGCATCATACAGGGTCAGGCAATGAGCAGTTCTTC
CASSRKHHTGSGNEQFF
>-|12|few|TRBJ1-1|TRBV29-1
TGCAGCGTTGGCCAGGGGTTCGCTGAAGCTTTCTTT
CSVGQGFAEAFF
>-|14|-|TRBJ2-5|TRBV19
TGTGCCAGTAGTTTGATGCTAGCGCAAGAGACCCAGTACTTC
CASSLMLAQETQYF
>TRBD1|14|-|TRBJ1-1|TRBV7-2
TGTGCCAGCAGCTTATTTCGACAGGGCACTGAAGCTTTCTTT
CASSLFRQGTEAFF
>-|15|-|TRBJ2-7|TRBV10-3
TGTGCCATCAGTGAGTTGCAGGGGCCCTCCTACGAGCAGTACTTC
CAISELQGPSYEQYF
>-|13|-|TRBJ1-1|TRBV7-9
TGTGCCAGCAGCTCGGGACAGAACACTGAAGCTTTCTTT
CASSSGQNTEAFF